This T cell receptor beta chain originates from a study of blood T cell repertoires in COVID-19. Assay: immunoSEQ multiplex PCR; the TCRdb copy retains only in-frame clones and omits some. The table shows around 250,000 clones, with 75% to 90% occurring only once. Trimming stripped 4 bases from V and 4 bases from J, with 13 bases between. CDR1 is SGHKS, CDR2 YYEKEE, per germline (reference sequence). The CDR3 is 14 residues long. This chain uses TRBV5-5 with TRBJ2-3; D may be TRBD1 (5 bases). The sequence was collected from a middle-aged woman who had been exposed to COVID-19. Sequences were obtained from PBMCs or T cells enriched from blood (not recorded which). The chain's CDR3 is CASSTPGFADTQYF. The DNA of the CDR3 is TGTGCCAGCAGCACCCCAGGGTTCGCAGATACGCAGTATTTT.